This T cell receptor beta chain was sequenced for a study of T cells in Graves' hyperthyroidism and ophthalmopathy. Study-wide findings and caveats: Blood samples included most of the expanded thyroid clonotypes exceeding 0.001. Classification by a 13 V-J model distinguished ophthalmopathy from stable hyperthyroidism.

Patients with uncontrolled infections, other autoimmune diseases, pregnancy or lactation were excluded. Used for diagnoses were clinical symptoms, serum thyroxine and TRAb, thyroid ultrasound and orbital computed tomography. Concerning this clonotype: The antigen remains undetermined.

RNA transcripts provided the source from which TCR beta CDR3 regions were amplified. When the TCR CDR3 underwent first-round RT-PCR, the HTBI primer set was used. TCRdb reprocessed the multiplex PCR reads with MiXCR, giving one entry per CDR3 protein. The top ten hold around 30% of the sample, which has 300,000 to 500,000 distinct CDR3 sequences, about 14% seen once. The V gene lost 2 bases and the J gene lost 6 bases, with 11 bases spanning the gap. There are 15 residues in the CDR3. Germline CDR1 MNHNY, CDR2 SVGAGI (reference sequence). The sequencing sample was made of blood. This TCR came from a middle-aged man with Graves' ophthalmopathy. V usage is TRBV6-6 and J usage is TRBJ1-6; maybe TRBD1 (5 bases). The CDR3 nucleotides are TGTGCCAGCAGTTACGGGGCAGAGACTAATTCACCCCTCCACTTT. Its translation: CASSYGAETNSPLHF.